One sample yielded the 26 T cell receptor beta chains listed below, sequenced in a study of beta chain features in type 1 diabetes. Findings and caveats of the study: Patients with Type 1 diabetes showed moderately but significantly shorter TCRB CDR3s in all four CD4+ subsets.

Sequenced material consisted of expressed TCRB transcripts (all of the isolated RNA was reverse transcribed). Assay used: immunoSEQ multiplex PCR; TCRdb lists only in-frame clones, some missing. The sample includes roughly 400,000 clones, 8% to 10% of them seen just once. Their cognate antigens are unknown. The source material was central memory CD4+ T cells from blood. The receptor set was obtained from a man younger than 40 with type 1 diabetes.

The chain employs TRBV7-9 and TRBJ2-1, with TRBD1 matching 8 bases. CDR3 length equals 15 residues. Germline trimming cut 5 bases from V and 8 bases from J; bases unmatched to any gene: 11. Per the germline V gene, CDR1 is SEHNR and CDR2 is FQNEAQ (reference sequence). The CDR3 loop is CASSQFQDRVHEQFF. CDR3 sequence (DNA): TGTGCCAGCAGCCAATTCCAGGACAGGGTCCATGAGCAGTTCTTC.

The sample holds a few counts of this clone. The V call is TRBV7-2, the J call TRBJ1-1; tentatively, D is TRBD1 (6 bases). The V gene lost 5 bases and the J gene lost 8 bases, with 15 bases spanning the gap. Germline V lookup: CDR1 SGHTA, CDR2 FQGNSA. The CDR3 runs 13 residues. CDR3 in DNA: TGTGCCAGCAGCCCCCGACAGGCCGGGGAAGCTTTCTTT. Its translation is CASSPRQAGEAFF.

This clone was counted a few times. Compared with germline, one end of the junction differs, possibly owing to a read error. The CDR3 is CASSRSFRDRVYDEQFF. CDR3 nucleotide sequence: TGTGCCAGCAGCCGGAGCTTCCGGGACAGGGTCTACGATGAGCAGTTCTTC. The J gene is TRBJ2-1, the V gene TRBV5-8; 9 bases agree with TRBD1. CDR1 and CDR2 (germline): SGHTS, YDEGEE. This CDR3 region has 17 residues.

This chain connects TRBV5-6 to TRBJ1-1; tentatively, D is TRBD1 (6 bases). Trimming left V 2 bases short and J 6 bases short, with 14 bases between. Germline loops: CDR1 SGHDT, CDR2 YYEEEE. This CDR3 spans 14 amino acids. Here the CDR3 DNA reads TGTGCCAGCAGCTTTGGGGGCGGAAGCTCTGAAGCTTTCTTT. It encodes CASSFGGGSSEAFF.

This sequence joins TRBV5-1 and TRBJ2-3, with D possibly TRBD1 on 6 matching bases. The CDR3 loop spans 15 amino acids. Germline CDR1 is SGHRS and CDR2 is YFSETQ. V lost 2 bases and J lost 2, with 12 bases in between. The CDR3 reads CASSLGTRLTDTQYF. The CDR3 coding sequence is TGCGCCAGCAGCTTAGGGACAAGACTCACAGATACGCAGTATTTT.

The V call is TRBV11-2, the J call TRBJ2-3; D is uncertain. V was cut by 0 bases and J by 4 bases, with 11 bases left in between. The CDR3 contains 15 residues. Germline CDR1 SGHAT, CDR2 FQNNGV. The CDR3 region is CASSLDRLVPDTQYF. The CDR3 DNA is TGTGCCAGCAGCTTAGATCGGCTAGTCCCAGATACGCAGTATTTT.

The chain carries TRBV19 and TRBJ1-2; TRBD1 matches at 7 bases. CDR1 LNHDA and CDR2 SQIVND come from the germline V gene (reference sequence). Losses at the gene ends were 5 bases for V and 10 bases for J; bases not matched to a gene: 10. The CDR3 runs to 13 residues. The DNA of the CDR3 is TGTGCCAGTAGTTTTGTAGACAGGGAGGACTACACCTTC. Translation: CASSFVDREDYTF.

This clone has a count of ten or more. This chain links TRBV5-4 with TRBJ2-3; perhaps TRBD2 as D (5 bases). V lost 2 bases to trimming and J lost 1 base, with 11 bases between them. Looked up from germline, CDR1 is SGHNT and CDR2 is YYREEE (reference sequence). The CDR3 is made up of 15 amino acids. The CDR3 loop is CASSLGSGGTDTQYF. In DNA, the CDR3 is TGTGCCAGCAGCTTAGGGAGTGGTGGCACAGATACGCAGTATTTT.

This clone appeared a few times. The chain recombines TRBV28 with TRBJ2-7; D gene uncertain. There are 11 residues in the CDR3. The V gene's germline CDR1 is MDHEN and CDR2 SYDVKM. V lost 7 bases and J lost 3, with 7 bases in between. Written as DNA, the CDR3 is TGTGCCAGCACCAATTACTACGAGCAGTACTTC. The encoded protein is CASTNYYEQYF. Drawing the rest from reference TRBV28 and TRBJ2-7, the complete variable domain is DVKVTQSSRYLVKRTGEKVFLECVQDMDHENMFWYRQDPGLGLRLIYFSYDVKMKEKGDIPEGYSVSREKKERFSLILESASTNQTSMYLCASTNYYEQYFGPGTRLTVT.

This clone turned up a few times. This sample includes further DNA sequences coding for the same CDR3. The rearrangement links TRBV28 to TRBJ2-7; D ambiguous. Looked up from germline, CDR1 is MDHEN and CDR2 is SYDVKM. V was clipped by 6 bases and J by 4 bases, with 4 bases between them. The length of the CDR3 is 10 residues. In DNA form, the CDR3 reads TGTGCCAGCAGCATTTACGAGCAGTACTTC. Encoded protein: CASSIYEQYF.

On this clone itself: Germline is not matched at one junction end, which may reflect a read error. The V gene is TRBV10-3, the J gene TRBJ2-3, with D possibly called TRBD1 or TRBD2 (6 bases each). CDR1 and CDR2 (germline): ENHRY, SYGVKD. The CDR3 extends over 17 amino acids. The CDR3 DNA reads TGTGCCAGCAGTACTCTCAGGGGCGGGATCCGCACAGATACGCAGTATTTT. Residues: CASSTLRGGIRTDTQYF.

The chain combines TRBV4-3 with TRBJ2-3; 9 nucleotides line up with TRBD2. The CDR3 spans 15 residues. The germline gives CDR1 LGHNA, CDR2 YSLEER. V trimming: 1 base; J trimming: 4 bases; junction bases outside the gene matches: 3. Here the CDR3 DNA reads TGCGCCAGCAGCCAAGCCCTAGCGGGATCAGATACGCAGTATTTT. Residues: CASSQALAGSDTQYF.

This clone occurred a few times. V and J are TRBV14 and TRBJ2-3; tentative D call: TRBD1 (5 bases). CDR1 and CDR2 (germline): SGHDN, FVKESK. V lost 1 base, J lost 2 bases, and 16 bases lay in between. The CDR3 contains 17 residues. DNA of the CDR3: TGTGCCAGCAGCCAAGGTGCCAGGACATCCATCACAGATACGCAGTATTTT. It encodes CASSQGARTSITDTQYF.

V gene TRBV6-1 combines with J gene TRBJ2-3, with 11 bases fitting TRBD2. The CDR3 is 15 amino acids. Germline lookup yields CDR1 MNHNS and CDR2 SASEGT. With 4 bases clipped from V and 2 bases from J, the junction kept 2 bases outside the gene matches. The CDR3 DNA reads as TGTGCCAGCAGTGTAGCGGGAGGGTTCACAGATACGCAGTATTTT. This sequence encodes CASSVAGGFTDTQYF.

The V call is TRBV28, the J call TRBJ1-6; D not certain. Germline lookup yields CDR1 MDHEN and CDR2 SYDVKM. V was trimmed by 2 bases and J by 2 bases, leaving 7 bases between them. CDR3 length: 15 amino acids. Written as DNA, the CDR3 is TGTGCCAGCAGTTTACAGAGGACCTATAATTCACCCCTCCACTTT. Protein product: CASSLQRTYNSPLHF.

This clone was recorded a few times. The chain employs TRBV7-2 and TRBJ2-4; tentative D call: TRBD1 (5 bases). The CDR3 has 14 residues. V was cut by 5 bases and J by 3 bases, with 11 bases left in between. Germline V gene sequence: CDR1 SGHTA, CDR2 FQGNSA. CDR3 loop: CASSAHQGKNIQYF. In DNA, the CDR3 is TGTGCCAGCAGCGCTCACCAGGGCAAAAACATTCAGTACTTC.

The chain combines TRBV5-6 with TRBJ1-5, with a weak D call TRBD1 (5 bases). CDR1 and CDR2 from the germline V gene are SGHDT and YYEEEE. The CDR3 is 15 amino acids. Trimming cost V 4 bases and J 4 bases, with 15 bases left between them. CDR3 coding DNA: TGTGCCAGCAGCCGGGACCGTCTGGGGAATCAGCCCCAGCATTTT. It specifies CASSRDRLGNQPQHF.

Comments on this clone: A much bigger clone sits one base away, suggesting this may be a read error. This chain links TRBV28 with TRBJ2-3, with D unclear. The V gene's germline CDR1 is MDHEN and CDR2 SYDVKM. The V gene lost 6 bases and the J gene lost 2 bases, with 6 bases spanning the gap. This CDR3 is built from 12 residues. The CDR3 DNA sequence: TGTGCCAGCAGCCCCTTCACAGATACGCAGTATTTT. Residues: CASSPFTDTQYF. Based on the CDR3 plus reference TRBV28 and TRBJ2-3, the full variable domain is DVKVTQSSRYLVKRTGEKVFLECVQDMDHENMFWYRQDPGLGLRLIYFSYDVKMKEKGDIPEGYSVSREKKERFSLILESASTNQTSMYLCASSPFTDTQYFGPGTRLTVL.

This clone was recorded at least ten times. CDR3 amino acids: CASSLGDRDTEAFF. The CDR3 nucleotides are TGTGCCAGCAGTTTAGGAGACAGGGACACTGAAGCTTTCTTT. The chain has TRBV28 and TRBJ1-1; 7 bases line up with TRBD1. The J segment lost 3 bases and the V segment lost 2 bases, leaving 3 bases of the junction unmatched. The germline CDR1 and CDR2 sequences are MDHEN and SYDVKM. CDR3 size: 14 residues.

This clone came up a few times. CDR3: CASRRHGDGGYTF. The CDR3 bases are TGTGCCAGCCGAAGGCACGGAGACGGGGGCTACACCTTC. This rearrangement joins TRBV25-1 to TRBJ1-2, with unresolved D. The CDR3 is made up of 13 amino acids. Germline V lookup: CDR1 MGHDK, CDR2 SYGVNS. Trimming stripped 8 bases from V and 8 bases from J, with 18 bases between.

This clone has a count of ten or more. The chain combines TRBV7-9 with TRBJ2-3; TRBD2 matches at 10 bases. In germline, CDR1 is SEHNR, CDR2 FQNEAQ (reference sequence). This CDR3 is built from 15 residues. Trimming took 6 bases from V and 6 from J; bases not matched to a gene: 9. In DNA, the CDR3 is TGTGCCAGCAGTCCAGCGCCTAGCGGGAGTGATACGCAGTATTTT. Translated: CASSPAPSGSDTQYF.

Only a few counts were recorded for this clone. The rearrangement links TRBV6-1 to TRBJ1-2; D is uncertain. Germline CDR1 MNHNS, CDR2 SASEGT. V dropped 7 bases and J dropped 2 bases, with 8 bases sitting between them. There are 12 residues in the CDR3. In DNA form, the CDR3 reads TGTGCCAGCACCTCGGGAAACTATGGCTACACCTTC. Amino acids: CASTSGNYGYTF.

This clone was counted a few times. The chain links TRBV7-2 to TRBJ1-2; D is possibly TRBD1 (6 bases). The V and J ends lost 4 bases and 6 bases respectively, with 9 bases between them. The CDR3 consists of 12 residues. Germline CDR1 is SGHTA and CDR2 is FQGNSA. The CDR3 bases are TGTGCCAGCAGCTCCCAGGGGAATGGCTACACCTTC. Amino acids: CASSSQGNGYTF.

This clone was observed a handful of times. This chain uses TRBV7-3 with TRBJ2-2; D call uncertain. From germline, CDR1 is SGHTA and CDR2 FQGTGA. The CDR3 has 13 residues. The germline V and J ends were trimmed by 1 base and 5 bases, with 5 bases remaining between them. The CDR3 DNA follows: TGTGCCAGCAGCTTAAGGGGTACCGGGGAGCTGTTTTTT. Translation gives CASSLRGTGELFF.

V usage is TRBV29-1 and J usage is TRBJ2-7; 7 nucleotides align to TRBD1. The CDR3 sequence is 14 residues long. The germline V gene has CDR1 SQVTM and CDR2 ANQGSEA. Trimming cost V 4 bases and J 0 bases; bases outside gene matches: 6. The CDR3 DNA sequence: TGCAGCGTTGCTGGGACAGAGAGCTCCTACGAGCAGTACTTC. This gives the protein CSVAGTESSYEQYF.

The chain is built from TRBV28 and TRBJ1-5, with a possible D match to TRBD1 (5 bases). The CDR3 consists of 14 residues. From germline, CDR1 is MDHEN and CDR2 SYDVKM. V lost 7 bases to trimming and J lost 1 base, with 11 bases between them. The chain's CDR3 is CASTPWGSNQPQHF. The CDR3 DNA is TGTGCCAGCACCCCGTGGGGGAGCAATCAGCCCCAGCATTTT.